A few counts support the clone carrying this TCR gamma chain. This sample stems from a study of gamma-delta T cells after stem cell transplantation. Per the germline V gene, CDR1 is GITISATS and CDR2 is ISYDGTV (reference sequence). The CDR3 loop spans 14 amino acids. The J segment lost 1 base and the V segment lost 1 base, leaving 4 bases of the junction unmatched. With CATT, TCRdb re-called clones from the RT-PCR reads. In the table there are roughly 1,200 gamma-chain clones, 15% to 20% of which are singletons. This receptor was identified in a human donor. It is not recorded whose cells these are; they may come from a transplant donor. The chain uses TRGV9 and TRGJ1 or TRGJ2. Sequences were obtained from gamma-delta T cells. CDR3 loop: CALWEVINYYKKLF. In DNA, the CDR3 is TGTGCCTTGTGGGAGGTTATCAATTATTATAAGAAACTCTTT.